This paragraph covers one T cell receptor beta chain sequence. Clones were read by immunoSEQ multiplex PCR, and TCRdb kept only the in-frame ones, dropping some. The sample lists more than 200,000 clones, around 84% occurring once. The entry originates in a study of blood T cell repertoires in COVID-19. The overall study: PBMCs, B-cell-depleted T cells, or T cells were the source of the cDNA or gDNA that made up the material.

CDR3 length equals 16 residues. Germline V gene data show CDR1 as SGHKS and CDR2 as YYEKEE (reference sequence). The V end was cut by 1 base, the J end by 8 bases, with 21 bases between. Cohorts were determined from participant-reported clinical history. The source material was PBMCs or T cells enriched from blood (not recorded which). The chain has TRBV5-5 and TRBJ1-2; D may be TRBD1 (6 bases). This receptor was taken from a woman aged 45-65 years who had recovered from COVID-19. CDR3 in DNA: TGTGCCAGCAGCTTGAGCCCCGGGACAAAAAACGACGGCTACACCTTC. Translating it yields CASSLSPGTKNDGYTF.